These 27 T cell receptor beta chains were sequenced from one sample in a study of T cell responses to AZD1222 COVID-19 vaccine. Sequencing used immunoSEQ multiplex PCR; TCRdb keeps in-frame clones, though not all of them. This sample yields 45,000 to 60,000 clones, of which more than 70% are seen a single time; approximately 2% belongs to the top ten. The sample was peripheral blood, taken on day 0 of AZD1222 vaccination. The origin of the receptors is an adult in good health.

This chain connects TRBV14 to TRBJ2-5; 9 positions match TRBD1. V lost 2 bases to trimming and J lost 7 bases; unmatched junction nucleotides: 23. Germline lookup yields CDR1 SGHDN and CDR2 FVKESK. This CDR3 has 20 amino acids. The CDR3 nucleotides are TGTGCCAGCAGCCAACCGGGACAGGGTTTATCGGATCCATGGCTTGGGACCCAGTACTTC. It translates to CASSQPGQGLSDPWLGTQYF.

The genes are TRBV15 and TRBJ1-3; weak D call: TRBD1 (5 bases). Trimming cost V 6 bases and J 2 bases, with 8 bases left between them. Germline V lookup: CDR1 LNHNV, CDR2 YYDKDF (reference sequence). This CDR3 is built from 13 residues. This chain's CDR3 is CATRPTAGNTIYF. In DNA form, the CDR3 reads TGTGCCACCAGGCCGACAGCTGGAAACACCATATATTTT.

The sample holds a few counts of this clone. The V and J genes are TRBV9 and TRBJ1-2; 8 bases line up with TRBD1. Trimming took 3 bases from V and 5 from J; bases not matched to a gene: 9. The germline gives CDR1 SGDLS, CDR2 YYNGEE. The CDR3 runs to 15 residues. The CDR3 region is CASSAQLTGEYGYTF. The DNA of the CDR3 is TGTGCCAGCAGCGCTCAATTGACAGGGGAGTATGGCTACACCTTC.

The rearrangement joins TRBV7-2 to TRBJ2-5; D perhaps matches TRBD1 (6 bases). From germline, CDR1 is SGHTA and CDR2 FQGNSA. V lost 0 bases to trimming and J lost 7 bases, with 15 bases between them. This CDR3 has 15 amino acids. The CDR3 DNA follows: TGTGCCAGCAGCTTAGCACCGGGACACCGAATGACCCAGTACTTC. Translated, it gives CASSLAPGHRMTQYF.

The CDR3 nucleotides read TGTGCCAGCAGCCAAGACTTAGTATCGGTTTACGGTGAGCAGTTCTTC. Protein: CASSQDLVSVYGEQFF. V gene TRBV14 combines with J gene TRBJ2-1; D uncertain. Germline CDR1 is SGHDN and CDR2 is FVKESK. Trimming took 0 bases from V and 9 from J, leaving 18 bases between them. The CDR3 totals 16 residues.

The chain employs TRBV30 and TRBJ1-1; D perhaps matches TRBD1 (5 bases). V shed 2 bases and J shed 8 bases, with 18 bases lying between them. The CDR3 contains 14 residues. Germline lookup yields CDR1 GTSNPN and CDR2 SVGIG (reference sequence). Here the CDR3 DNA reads TGTGCCTGGAGTAAGATATATGACAGCACGGAAGCTTTCTTT. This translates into CAWSKIYDSTEAFF.

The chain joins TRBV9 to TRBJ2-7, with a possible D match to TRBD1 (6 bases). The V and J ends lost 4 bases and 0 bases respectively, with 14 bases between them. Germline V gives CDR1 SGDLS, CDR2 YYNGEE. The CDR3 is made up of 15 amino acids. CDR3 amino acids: CASSPSSDSSYEQYF. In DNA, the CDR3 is TGTGCCAGCAGCCCCTCCTCGGACAGCTCCTACGAGCAGTACTTC.

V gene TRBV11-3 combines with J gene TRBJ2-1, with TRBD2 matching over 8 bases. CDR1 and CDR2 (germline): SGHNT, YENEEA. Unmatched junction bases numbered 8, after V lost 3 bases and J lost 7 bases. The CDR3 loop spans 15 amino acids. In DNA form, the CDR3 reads TGTGCCAGCAGCTTTGCGGGAGGCCTGGCAAATGAGCAGTTCTTC. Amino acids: CASSFAGGLANEQFF.

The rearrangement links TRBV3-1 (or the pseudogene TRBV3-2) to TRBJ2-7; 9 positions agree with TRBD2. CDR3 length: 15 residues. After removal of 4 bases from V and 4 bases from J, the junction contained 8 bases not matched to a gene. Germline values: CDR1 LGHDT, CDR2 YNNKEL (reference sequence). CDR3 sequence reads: CASSPPGLAFYEQYF. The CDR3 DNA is TGTGCCAGCAGCCCGCCGGGACTAGCTTTTTACGAGCAGTACTTC.

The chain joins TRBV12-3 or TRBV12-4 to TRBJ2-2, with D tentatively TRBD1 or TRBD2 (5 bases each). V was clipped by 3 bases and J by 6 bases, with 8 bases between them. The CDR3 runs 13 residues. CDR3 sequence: CASSLGTAGELFF. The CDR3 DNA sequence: TGTGCCAGCAGTTTGGGGACGGCCGGGGAGCTGTTTTTT.

The CDR3 sequence: CASSQDWAEAFF. CDR3 bases: TGTGCCAGCAGCCAAGATTGGGCTGAAGCTTTCTTT. V is TRBV3-1 (or the pseudogene TRBV3-2) and J is TRBJ1-1; D is unresolved. Germline-derived CDR1 and CDR2 are LGHDT and YNNKEL (reference sequence). This CDR3 is built from 12 residues. Trimming left V 0 bases short and J 6 bases short, with 5 bases between.

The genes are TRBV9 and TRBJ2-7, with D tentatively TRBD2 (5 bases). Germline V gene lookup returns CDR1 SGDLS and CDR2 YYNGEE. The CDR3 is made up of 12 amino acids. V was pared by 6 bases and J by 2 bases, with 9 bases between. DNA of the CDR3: TGTGCCAGCAACGGGGAGCCCTACGAGCAGTACTTC. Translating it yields CASNGEPYEQYF.

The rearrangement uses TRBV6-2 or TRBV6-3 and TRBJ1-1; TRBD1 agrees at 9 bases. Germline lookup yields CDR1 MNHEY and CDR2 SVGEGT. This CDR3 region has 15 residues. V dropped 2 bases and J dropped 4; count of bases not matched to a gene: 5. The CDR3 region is CASSYQTGGFTEAFF. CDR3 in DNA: TGTGCCAGCAGTTACCAGACAGGGGGGTTCACTGAAGCTTTCTTT.

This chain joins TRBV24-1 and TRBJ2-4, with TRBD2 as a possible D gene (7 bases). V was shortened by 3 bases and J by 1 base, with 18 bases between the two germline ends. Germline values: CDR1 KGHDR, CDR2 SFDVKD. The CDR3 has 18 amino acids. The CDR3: CATSDPAGAGEAKNIQYF. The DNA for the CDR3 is TGTGCCACCAGTGATCCCGCGGGGGCGGGTGAGGCCAAAAACATTCAGTACTTC.

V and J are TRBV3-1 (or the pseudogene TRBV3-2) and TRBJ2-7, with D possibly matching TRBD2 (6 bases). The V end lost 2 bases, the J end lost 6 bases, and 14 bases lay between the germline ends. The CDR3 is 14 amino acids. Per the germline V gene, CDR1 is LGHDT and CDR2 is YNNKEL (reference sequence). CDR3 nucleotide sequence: TGTGCCAGCAGCCAAAAGCTAGCGTTGGGCGAGCAGTACTTC. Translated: CASSQKLALGEQYF.

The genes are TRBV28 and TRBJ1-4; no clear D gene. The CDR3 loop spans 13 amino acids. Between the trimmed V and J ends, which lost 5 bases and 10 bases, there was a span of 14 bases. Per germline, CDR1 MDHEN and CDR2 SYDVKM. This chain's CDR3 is CASSPSPLGKLFF. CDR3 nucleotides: TGTGCCAGCAGTCCCTCCCCGCTAGGAAAACTGTTTTTT.

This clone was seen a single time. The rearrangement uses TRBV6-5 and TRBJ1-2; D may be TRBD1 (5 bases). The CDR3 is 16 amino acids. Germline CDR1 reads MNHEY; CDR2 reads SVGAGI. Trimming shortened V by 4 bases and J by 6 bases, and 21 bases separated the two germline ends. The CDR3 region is CASSSIIPAGVNGYTF. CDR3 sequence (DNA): TGTGCCAGCAGTTCCATCATACCGGCGGGGGTTAATGGCTACACCTTC.

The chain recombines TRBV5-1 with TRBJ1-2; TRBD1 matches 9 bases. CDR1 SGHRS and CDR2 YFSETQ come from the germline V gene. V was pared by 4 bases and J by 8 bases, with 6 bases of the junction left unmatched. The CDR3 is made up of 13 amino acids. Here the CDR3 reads CASSLRQGDGYTF. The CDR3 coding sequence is TGCGCCAGCAGCCTAAGACAGGGGGACGGCTACACCTTC.

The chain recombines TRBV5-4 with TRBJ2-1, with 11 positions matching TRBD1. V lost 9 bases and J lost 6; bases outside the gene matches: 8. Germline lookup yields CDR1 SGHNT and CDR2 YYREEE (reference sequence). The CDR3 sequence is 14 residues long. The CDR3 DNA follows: TGTGCCAACTCCCCCGGGACAGGGGGCAATGAGCAGTTCTTC. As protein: CANSPGTGGNEQFF.

CDR3 DNA sequence: TGTGCCAGCAAGCGGGGGGGAGGCTCCTACAATGAGCAGTTCTTC. Its protein product is CASKRGGGSYNEQFF. The chain links TRBV28 to TRBJ2-1; TRBD2 matches 10 bases. Germline loops: CDR1 MDHEN, CDR2 SYDVKM. Losses at the gene ends were 7 bases for V and 0 bases for J; bases not matched to a gene: 3. This CDR3 comprises 15 residues.

The CDR3: CATSDLQGRGFDEQFF. The CDR3 nucleotides read TGTGCCACCAGTGATTTGCAGGGGAGGGGGTTCGATGAGCAGTTCTTC. The V call is TRBV24-1, the J call TRBJ2-1, with D maybe TRBD2 (7 bases). V lost 0 bases, J lost 8 bases, and 16 bases lay in between. Germline loops: CDR1 KGHDR, CDR2 SFDVKD. The CDR3 is 16 residues long.

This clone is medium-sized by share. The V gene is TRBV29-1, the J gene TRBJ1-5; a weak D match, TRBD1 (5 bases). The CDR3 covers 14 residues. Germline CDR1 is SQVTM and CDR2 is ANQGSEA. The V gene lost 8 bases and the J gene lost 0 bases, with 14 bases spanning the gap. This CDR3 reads CSTLTEYSNQPQHF. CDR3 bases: TGCAGCACCCTGACAGAATATAGCAATCAGCCCCAGCATTTT.

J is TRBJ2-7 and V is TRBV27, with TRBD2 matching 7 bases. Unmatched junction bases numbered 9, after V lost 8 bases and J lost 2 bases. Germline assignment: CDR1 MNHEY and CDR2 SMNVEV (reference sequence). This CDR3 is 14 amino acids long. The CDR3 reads CASRLNSGPYEQYF. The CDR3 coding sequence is TGTGCCAGCCGCCTCAATAGCGGGCCCTACGAGCAGTACTTC.

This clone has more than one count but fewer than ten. The CDR3, as DNA: TGTGCCAGTAGTCCTCTTAGCTCCGGGACAGGAACCTACGAGCAGTACTTC. Protein: CASSPLSSGTGTYEQYF. This chain uses TRBV19 with TRBJ2-7; 8 bases align to TRBD1. The CDR3 runs 17 residues. Germline V gene data show CDR1 as LNHDA and CDR2 as SQIVND (reference sequence). Germline trimming cut 5 bases from V and 2 bases from J; bases unmatched to any gene: 14.

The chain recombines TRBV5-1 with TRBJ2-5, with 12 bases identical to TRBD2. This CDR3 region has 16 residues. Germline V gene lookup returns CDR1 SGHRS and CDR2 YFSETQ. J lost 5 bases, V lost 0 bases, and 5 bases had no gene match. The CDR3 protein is CASSLGLAGGLETQYF. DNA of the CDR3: TGCGCCAGCAGCTTGGGTCTAGCGGGAGGGCTGGAGACCCAGTACTTC.

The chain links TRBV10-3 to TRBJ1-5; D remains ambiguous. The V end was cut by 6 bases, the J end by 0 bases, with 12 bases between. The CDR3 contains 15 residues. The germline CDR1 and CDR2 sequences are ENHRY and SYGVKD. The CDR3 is CAISNRADSNQPQHF. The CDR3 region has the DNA TGTGCCATCAGCAACAGAGCAGATAGCAATCAGCCCCAGCATTTT.

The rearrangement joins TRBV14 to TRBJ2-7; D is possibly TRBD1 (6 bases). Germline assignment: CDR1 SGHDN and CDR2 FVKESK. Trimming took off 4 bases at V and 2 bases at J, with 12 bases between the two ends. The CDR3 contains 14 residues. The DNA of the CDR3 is TGTGCCAGCAGCCCCCGCGCAGGGGCCTACGAGCAGTACTTC. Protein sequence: CASSPRAGAYEQYF.